These T cell receptor beta chains were read from a single sample in a study of blood T cell repertoires in COVID-19. The method was immunoSEQ multiplex PCR; TCRdb's version includes in-frame clones alone and lacks a portion of them. Of roughly 20,000 clones in the sample, about 86% were seen once. The specimen was peripheral blood. These receptors all stem from a human donor in a cohort sampled during active COVID-19. CDR3s include the opening cysteine and the closing phenylalanine or tryptophan. The D gene is left open where the match is weak. Size is omitted from some rows. Given values are once, few, many or a class for expanded clones.

-	TRBV5-1	TRBJ2-3	once	TGCGCCAGCAGATACAGGGGAGGTCCCACAGATACGCAGTATTTT	CASRYRGGPTDTQYF
-	TRBV28	TRBJ1-4	-	TGTGCCAGCAGAAGAGACTGGGGGAGGAAGGAAAAACTGTTTTTT	CASRRDWGRKEKLFF
-	TRBV6-5	TRBJ2-7	-	TGTGCCAGCACCCTCCCGGGTTACGAGCAGTACTTC	CASTLPGYEQYF
TRBD1	TRBV5-5	TRBJ2-7	-	TGTGCCAGCAGCTTGCCGCAGGGGGACGAGCAGTACTTC	CASSLPQGDEQYF
-	TRBV7-9	TRBJ2-7	-	TGTGCCAGCAGCTTGGCCGGGGGGCGGGCAGCCTACGAGCAGTACTTC	CASSLAGGRAAYEQYF
-	TRBV3-1/TRBV3-2	TRBJ2-5	once	TGTGCCAGCAGCCCCCTGCGAACGGTCCAAGAGACCCAGTACTTC	CASSPLRTVQETQYF
-	TRBV19	TRBJ1-2	-	TGTGCCAGTAGTTTCGGGACTCCCCCTAACTATGGCTACACCTTC	CASSFGTPPNYGYTF
-	TRBV12-3/TRBV12-4	TRBJ2-1	-	TGTGCCAGCAGTTTAGAGTCAGGCAATGAGCAGTTCTTC	CASSLESGNEQFF
TRBD1	TRBV5-1	TRBJ1-4	-	TGCGCCAGCAGCCCGATGACAGGGACTAATGAAAAACTGTTTTTT	CASSPMTGTNEKLFF
TRBD2	TRBV3-1/TRBV3-2	TRBJ2-5	-	TGTGCCAGCAGCCGGACTAGCGGCCAAGAGACCCAGTACTTC	CASSRTSGQETQYF
-	TRBV12-3/TRBV12-4	TRBJ2-7	-	TGTGCCAGCAGTCCAGACAGCTACGAGCAGTACTTC	CASSPDSYEQYF
-	TRBV6-2/TRBV6-3	TRBJ2-6	few	TGTGCCAGCAGCCAACGGGGCTCTGGGGCCAACGTCCTGACTTTC	CASSQRGSGANVLTF
-	TRBV11-2	TRBJ2-1	once	TGTGCCAGCAGCCGAACTTTAGGGGCAAGTGAGCAGTTCTTC	CASSRTLGASEQFF